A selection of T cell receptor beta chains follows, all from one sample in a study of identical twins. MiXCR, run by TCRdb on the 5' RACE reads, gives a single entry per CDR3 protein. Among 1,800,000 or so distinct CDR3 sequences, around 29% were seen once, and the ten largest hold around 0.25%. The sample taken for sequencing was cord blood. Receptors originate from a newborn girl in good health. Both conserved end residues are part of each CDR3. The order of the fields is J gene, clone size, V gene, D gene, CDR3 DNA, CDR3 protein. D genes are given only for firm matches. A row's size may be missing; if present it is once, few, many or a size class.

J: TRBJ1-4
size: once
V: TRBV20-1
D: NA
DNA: TGCAGTGCTTCCCAAAGGTTTAGCACTAATGGAAAACTGTTTTTT
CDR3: CSASQRFSTNGKLFF

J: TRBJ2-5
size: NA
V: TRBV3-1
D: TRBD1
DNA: TGTGCCAGCAGCCAAGCCGGGACAGACCAAGAGACCCAGTACTTC
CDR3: CASSQAGTDQETQYF

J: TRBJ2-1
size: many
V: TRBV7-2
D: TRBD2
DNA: TGTGCCAGCAGCTTAGCGGGGAGGGAAGCCTACAATGAGCAGTTCTTC
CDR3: CASSLAGREAYNEQFF

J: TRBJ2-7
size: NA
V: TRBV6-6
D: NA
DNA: TGTGCCAGCAGCCCCGGGTCGATGGCCTACGAGCAGTACTTC
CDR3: CASSPGSMAYEQYF

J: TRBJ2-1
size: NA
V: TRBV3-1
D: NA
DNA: TGTGCCAGCAGCCAAGACCGTAGAAAGCCCTCCTACAATGAGCAGTTCTTC
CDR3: CASSQDRRKPSYNEQFF

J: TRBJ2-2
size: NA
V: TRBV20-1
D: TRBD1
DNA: TGCAGTGCTAGAGATCGGCAGGGGGCCGCGAACACCGGGGAGCTGTTTTTT
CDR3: CSARDRQGAANTGELFF

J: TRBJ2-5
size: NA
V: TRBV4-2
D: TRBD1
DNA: TGTGCCAGCAGCCAAGATCGGGGGACAGGGCAGTACTTC
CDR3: CASSQDRGTGQYF

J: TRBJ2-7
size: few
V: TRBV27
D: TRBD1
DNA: TGTGCCAGCAGTTTACCTGGGACAGGGGAAGGCGAGCAGTACTTC
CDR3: CASSLPGTGEGEQYF

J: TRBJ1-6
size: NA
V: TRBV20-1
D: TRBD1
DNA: TGCAGTGCTAGAGGCCGGGACAGCTTTAATTCACCCCTCCACTTT
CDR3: CSARGRDSFNSPLHF

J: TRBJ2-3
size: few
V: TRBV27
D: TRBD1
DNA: TGTGCCAGCAGCCACCGACAGGGAAGCACAGATACGCAGTATTTT
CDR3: CASSHRQGSTDTQYF

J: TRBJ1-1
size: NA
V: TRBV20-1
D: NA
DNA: TGCAGTGCTACCGACAGGTTATCTGAAGCTTTCTTT
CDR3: CSATDRLSEAFF

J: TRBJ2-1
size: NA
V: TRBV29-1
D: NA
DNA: TGCAGCGTTGAGAGGGGATACTATTTGGAGCAGTTCTTC
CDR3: CSVERGYYLEQFF

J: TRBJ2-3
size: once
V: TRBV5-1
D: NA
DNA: TGCGCCAGCAGCTCGACGTGGAGCACAGATACGCAGTATTTT
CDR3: CASSSTWSTDTQYF

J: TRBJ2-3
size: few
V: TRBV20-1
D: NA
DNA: TGCAGTGCTAGGACAGCCTCATCTAGCACAGATACGCAGTATTTT
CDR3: CSARTASSSTDTQYF

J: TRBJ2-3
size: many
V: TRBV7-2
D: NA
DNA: TGTGCCAGCAGCTTAGGAGCGAGCGGGACAGATACGCAGTATTTT
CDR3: CASSLGASGTDTQYF

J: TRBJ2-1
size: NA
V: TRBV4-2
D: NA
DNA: TGTGCCAGCAGCACCCCACAGGGTAGGAATGAGCAGTTCTTC
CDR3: CASSTPQGRNEQFF

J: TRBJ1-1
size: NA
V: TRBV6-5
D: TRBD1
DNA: TGTGCCAGCAGCTCCGGGACAGGCCTCGAGCAAGCTTTCTTT
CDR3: CASSSGTGLEQAFF

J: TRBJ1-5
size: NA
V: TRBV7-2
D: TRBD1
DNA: TGTGCCAGCAGCTTAGTGGGACAGGCTTCTCAGCCCCAGCATTTT
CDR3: CASSLVGQASQPQHF

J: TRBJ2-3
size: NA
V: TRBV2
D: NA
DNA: TGTGCCAGCAGTGAAGCGGGGGCAAATACGCAGTATTTT
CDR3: CASSEAGANTQYF

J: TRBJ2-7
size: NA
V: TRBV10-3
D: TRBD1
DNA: TGTGCCATCAGTGGACAGGGGGCGCTGGACGAGCAGTACTTC
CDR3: CAISGQGALDEQYF

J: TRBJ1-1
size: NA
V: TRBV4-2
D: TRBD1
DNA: TGTGCCAGCAGCTCACAGGGGGCGTTGAGAAACACTGAAGCTTTCTTT
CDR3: CASSSQGALRNTEAFF

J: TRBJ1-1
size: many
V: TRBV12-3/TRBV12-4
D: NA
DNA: TGTGCCAGCAGGGGGGGCGGGAACACTGAAGCTTTCTTT
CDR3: CASRGGGNTEAFF

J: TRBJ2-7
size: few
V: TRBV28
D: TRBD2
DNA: TGTGCCAGCAGTCTCAGCGGGAGTGTGAGCGAGCAGTACTTC
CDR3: CASSLSGSVSEQYF

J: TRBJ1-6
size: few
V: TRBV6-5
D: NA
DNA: TGTGCCAGCAGTTACTCTAGCGGGAATTCACCCCTCCACTTT
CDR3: CASSYSSGNSPLHF

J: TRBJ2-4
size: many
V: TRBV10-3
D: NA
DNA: TGTGCCATCAGTGAGTCGACACCTAGCCTAGCCAAAAACATTCAGTACTTC
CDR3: CAISESTPSLAKNIQYF

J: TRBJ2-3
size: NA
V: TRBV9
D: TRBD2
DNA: TGTGCCAGCAGCGTAAGGGGACTAGCGGATACGCAGTATTTT
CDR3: CASSVRGLADTQYF

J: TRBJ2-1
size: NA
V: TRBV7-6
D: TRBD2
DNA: TGTGCCAGCAGCTTAGTGACTAGCGGGCCTTACAATGAGCAGTTCTTC
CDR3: CASSLVTSGPYNEQFF

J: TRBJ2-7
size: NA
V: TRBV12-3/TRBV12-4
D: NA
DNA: TGTGCCAGCAGTCCCCGGACTCTTACCTACGAGCAGTACTTC
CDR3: CASSPRTLTYEQYF

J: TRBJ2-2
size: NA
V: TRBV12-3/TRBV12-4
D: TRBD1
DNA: TGTGCCAGCAGTTTCGACAGGGTGGGCACCGGGGAGCTGTTTTTT
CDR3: CASSFDRVGTGELFF

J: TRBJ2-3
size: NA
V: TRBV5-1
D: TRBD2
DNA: TGCGCCAGCAGCTTGGCCCTAACTAGCGGGGGCACAGATGCGCAGTATTTT
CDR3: CASSLALTSGGTDAQYF

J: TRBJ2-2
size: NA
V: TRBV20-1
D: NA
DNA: TGCAGTGCCTTCCCGGGACCGTACACCGGGGAGCTGTTTTTT
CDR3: CSAFPGPYTGELFF

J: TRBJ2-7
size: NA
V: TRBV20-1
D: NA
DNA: TGCAGTGCTAGAGTCGGTTACCTAGGAACCTACGAGCAGTACTTC
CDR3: CSARVGYLGTYEQYF

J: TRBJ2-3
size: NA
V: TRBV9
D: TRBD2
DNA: TGTGCCAGCAGCGTAGTGTCTAGCGGGACAGATACGCAGTATTTT
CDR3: CASSVVSSGTDTQYF

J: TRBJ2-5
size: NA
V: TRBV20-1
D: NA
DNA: TGCAGTGCTAGCGATGACAGCGAGGGGTGGGAGACCCAGTACTTC
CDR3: CSASDDSEGWETQYF

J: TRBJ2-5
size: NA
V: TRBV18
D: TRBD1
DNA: TGTGCCAGCTCACCGGGAACAGGGGGCTGGGAGACCCAGTACTTC
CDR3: CASSPGTGGWETQYF

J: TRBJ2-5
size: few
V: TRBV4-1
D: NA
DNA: TGCGCCAGCAGCCAAGTAGGATACGGGGAAGAGACCCAGTACTTC
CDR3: CASSQVGYGEETQYF

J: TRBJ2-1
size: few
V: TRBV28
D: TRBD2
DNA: TGTGCCAGCAGTCTTAGCGGGAGGGGGGGTGAGCAGTTCTTC
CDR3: CASSLSGRGGEQFF

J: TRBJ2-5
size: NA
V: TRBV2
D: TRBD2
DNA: TGTGCCAGCATACTAGCGGGAGAGGAGCAGTACTTC
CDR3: CASILAGEEQYF

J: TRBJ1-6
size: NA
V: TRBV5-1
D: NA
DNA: TGCGCCAGCAGCTTGGCTGATCGGAGCTCCTATAATTCACCCCTCCACTTT
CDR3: CASSLADRSSYNSPLHF

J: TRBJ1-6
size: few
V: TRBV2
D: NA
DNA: TGTGCCAGCAGTGAACCGGAGGCACCCCTCCACTTT
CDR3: CASSEPEAPLHF

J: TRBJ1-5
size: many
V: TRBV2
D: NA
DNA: TGTGCCAGCAGTGCGGGGTACAGCAATCAGCCCCAGCATTTT
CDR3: CASSAGYSNQPQHF

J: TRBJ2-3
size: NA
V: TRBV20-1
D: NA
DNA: TGCAGTGCTAGCCGGAGGGAAGATACGCAGTATTTT
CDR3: CSASRREDTQYF

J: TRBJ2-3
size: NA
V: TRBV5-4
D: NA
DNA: TGTGCCAGCAGCTTGCTACCCCTGTACGCAGATACGCAGTATTTT
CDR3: CASSLLPLYADTQYF

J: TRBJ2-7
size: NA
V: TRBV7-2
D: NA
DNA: TGTGCCAGCAGCTTACGGATAGGGGGAGGAACACCTTACAATGAGCAGTACTTC
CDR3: CASSLRIGGGTPYNEQYF

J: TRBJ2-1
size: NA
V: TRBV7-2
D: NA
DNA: TGTGCCAGCAGCTTAGCTACTAGTAGCTCCTACAATGAGCAGTTCTTC
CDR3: CASSLATSSSYNEQFF

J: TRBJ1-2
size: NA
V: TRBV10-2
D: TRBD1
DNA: TGCGCCAGCAGTGAAATACGGGACAGGGGGCACCACTATGGCTACACCTTC
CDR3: CASSEIRDRGHHYGYTF

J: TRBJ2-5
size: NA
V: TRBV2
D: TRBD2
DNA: TGTGCCAGATCTGCTGGGACGGGGGGTGAGACCCAGTACTTC
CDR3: CARSAGTGGETQYF

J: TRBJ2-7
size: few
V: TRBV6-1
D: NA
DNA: TGTGCCAGCAGTATCCCGGGCCAGGCCTACGAGCAGTACTTC
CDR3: CASSIPGQAYEQYF

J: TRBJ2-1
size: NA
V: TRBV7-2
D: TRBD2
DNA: TGTGCCAGCAGCTTAGTTGGGACTACCGACTGCAATGAGCAGTTCTTC
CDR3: CASSLVGTTDCNEQFF

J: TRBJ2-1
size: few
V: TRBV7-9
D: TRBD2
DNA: TGTGCCAGCAGCCCGGGACTAGCGGCGTTTACTTACAATGAGCAGTTCTTC
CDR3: CASSPGLAAFTYNEQFF

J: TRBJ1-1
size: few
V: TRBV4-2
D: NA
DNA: TGTGCCAGCAGCCAAGCTCCACCGGGGGTCGTGAACACTGAAGCTTTCTTT
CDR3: CASSQAPPGVVNTEAFF

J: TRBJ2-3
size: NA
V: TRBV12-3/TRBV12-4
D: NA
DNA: TGTGCCAGCAGGGGCTTTGCGGCCAGAGCAGATACGCAGTATTTT
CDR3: CASRGFAARADTQYF